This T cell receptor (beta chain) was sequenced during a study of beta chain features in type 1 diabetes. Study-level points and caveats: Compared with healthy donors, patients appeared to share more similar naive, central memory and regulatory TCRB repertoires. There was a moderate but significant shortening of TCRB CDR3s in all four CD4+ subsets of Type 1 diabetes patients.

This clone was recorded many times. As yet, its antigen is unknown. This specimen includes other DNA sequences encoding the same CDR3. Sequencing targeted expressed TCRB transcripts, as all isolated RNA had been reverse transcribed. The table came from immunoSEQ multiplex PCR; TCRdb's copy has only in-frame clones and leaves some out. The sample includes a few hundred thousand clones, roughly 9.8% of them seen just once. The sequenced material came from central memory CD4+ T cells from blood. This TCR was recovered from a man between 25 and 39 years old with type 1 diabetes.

The CDR3 sequence is CASSRYEQYF. Written as DNA, the CDR3 is TGTGCCAGCAGTCGGTACGAGCAGTACTTC. The gene calls are TRBV28 and TRBJ2-7; D is uncertain. The V end was cut by 5 bases, the J end by 4 bases, with 3 bases between. Germline CDR1 and CDR2: MDHEN and SYDVKM. The length of the CDR3 is 10 residues. Full variable domain (outside the CDR3, taken from reference TRBV28 and TRBJ2-7): DVKVTQSSRYLVKRTGEKVFLECVQDMDHENMFWYRQDPGLGLRLIYFSYDVKMKEKGDIPEGYSVSREKKERFSLILESASTNQTSMYLCASSRYEQYFGPGTRLTVT.